This record covers a single TCR beta chain. Its antigen is undetermined. Reverse transcription of all isolated RNA meant that expressed TCRB transcripts were sequenced. Sequenced by immunoSEQ multiplex PCR; TCRdb stores in-frame clones only, minus some. This table holds roughly 610,000 clones, 15% to 19% found once. A sort by CD45RO/CCR7/CD25/CD127/CD95/CD27 yielded CD4+ naive, central memory, regulatory and stem cell-like memory cells. This specimen comes from a study of beta chain features in type 1 diabetes. Points from the study as a whole: When VDJ junctions were examined, type 1 diabetes patients showed fewer insertions and more deletions. There was a moderate but significant shortening of TCRB CDR3s in all four CD4+ subsets of Type 1 diabetes patients.

V gave up 4 bases and J gave up 1 base; unmatched junction bases: 5. Per germline, CDR1 SGHNT and CDR2 YYREEE (reference sequence). The CDR3 sequence is 16 residues long. The J gene is TRBJ2-3, the V gene TRBV5-4; 11 nucleotides line up with TRBD2. Sequencing input: naive CD4+ T cells from blood. The TCR originated in a man in his late teens or twenties in good health. The CDR3 nucleotides are TGTGCCAGCAGCATCGGGACTAGCGGACGCACAGATACGCAGTATTTT. Translation gives CASSIGTSGRTDTQYF.